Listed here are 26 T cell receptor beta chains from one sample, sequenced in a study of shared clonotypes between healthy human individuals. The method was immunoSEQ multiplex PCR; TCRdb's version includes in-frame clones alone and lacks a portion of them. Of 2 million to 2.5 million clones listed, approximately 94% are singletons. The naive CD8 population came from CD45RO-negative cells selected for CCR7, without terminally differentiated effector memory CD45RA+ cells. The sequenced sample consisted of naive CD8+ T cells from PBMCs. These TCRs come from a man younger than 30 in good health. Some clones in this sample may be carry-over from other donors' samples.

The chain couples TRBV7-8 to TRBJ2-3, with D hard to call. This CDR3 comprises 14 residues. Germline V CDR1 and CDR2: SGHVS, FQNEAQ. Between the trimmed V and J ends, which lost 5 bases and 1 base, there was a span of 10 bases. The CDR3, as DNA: TGTGCCAGCAGCGCCCTCGGTGGCACAGATACGCAGTATTTT. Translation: CASSALGGTDTQYF.

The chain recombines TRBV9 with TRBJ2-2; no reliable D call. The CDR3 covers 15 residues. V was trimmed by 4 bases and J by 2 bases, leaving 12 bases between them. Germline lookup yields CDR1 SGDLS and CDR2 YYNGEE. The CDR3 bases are TGTGCCAGCAGCCCGCCTTATACAAACACCGGGGAGCTGTTTTTT. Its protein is CASSPPYTNTGELFF.

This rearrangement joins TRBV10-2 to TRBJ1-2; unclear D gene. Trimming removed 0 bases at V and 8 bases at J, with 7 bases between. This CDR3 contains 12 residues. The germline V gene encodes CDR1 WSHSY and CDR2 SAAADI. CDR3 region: CASSESMFGYTF. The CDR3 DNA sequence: TGCGCCAGCAGTGAGTCGATGTTCGGCTACACCTTC.

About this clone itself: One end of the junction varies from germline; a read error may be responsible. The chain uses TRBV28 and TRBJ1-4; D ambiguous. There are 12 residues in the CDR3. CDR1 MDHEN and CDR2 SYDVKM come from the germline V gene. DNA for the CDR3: TGTGCCAGCAGCCCTGCCGGTCGTTCGGCGCGATTT. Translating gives CASSPAGRSARF. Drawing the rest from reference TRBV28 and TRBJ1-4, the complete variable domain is DVKVTQSSRYLVKRTGEKVFLECVQDMDHENMFWYRQDPGLGLRLIYFSYDVKMKEKGDIPEGYSVSREKKERFSLILESASTNQTSMYLCASSPAGRSARFGSGTQLSVL.

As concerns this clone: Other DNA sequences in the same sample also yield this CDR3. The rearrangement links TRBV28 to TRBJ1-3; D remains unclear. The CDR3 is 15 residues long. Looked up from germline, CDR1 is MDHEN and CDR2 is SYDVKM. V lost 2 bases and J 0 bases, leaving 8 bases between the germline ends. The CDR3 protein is CASSLRLASGNTIYF. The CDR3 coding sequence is TGTGCCAGCAGTTTACGGCTCGCCTCTGGAAACACCATATATTTT.

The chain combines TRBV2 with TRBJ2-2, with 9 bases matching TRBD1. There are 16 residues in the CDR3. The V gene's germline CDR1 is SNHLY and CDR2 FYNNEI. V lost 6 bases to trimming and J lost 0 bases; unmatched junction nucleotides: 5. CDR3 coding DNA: TGTGCCAGCAGAGCTACAGGGGGCGCGAACACCGGGGAGCTGTTTTTT. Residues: CASRATGGANTGELFF. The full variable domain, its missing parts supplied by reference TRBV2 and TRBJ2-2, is EPEVTQTPSHQVTQMGQEVILRCVPISNHLYFYWYRQILGQKVEFLVSFYNNEISEKSEIFDDQFSVERPDGSNFTLKIRSTKLEDSAMYFCASRATGGANTGELFFGEGSRLTVL.

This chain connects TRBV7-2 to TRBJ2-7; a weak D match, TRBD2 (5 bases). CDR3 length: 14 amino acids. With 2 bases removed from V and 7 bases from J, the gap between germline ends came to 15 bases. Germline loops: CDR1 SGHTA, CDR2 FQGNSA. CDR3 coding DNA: TGTGCCAGCAGCTTATACGACGGGGAGCGGGAGCAGTACTTC. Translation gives CASSLYDGEREQYF.

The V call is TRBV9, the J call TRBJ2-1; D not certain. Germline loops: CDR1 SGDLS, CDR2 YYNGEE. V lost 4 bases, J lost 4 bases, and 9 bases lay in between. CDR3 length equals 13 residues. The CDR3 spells CASSPNLYNEQFF. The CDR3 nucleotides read TGTGCCAGCAGCCCGAACCTTTACAATGAGCAGTTCTTC.

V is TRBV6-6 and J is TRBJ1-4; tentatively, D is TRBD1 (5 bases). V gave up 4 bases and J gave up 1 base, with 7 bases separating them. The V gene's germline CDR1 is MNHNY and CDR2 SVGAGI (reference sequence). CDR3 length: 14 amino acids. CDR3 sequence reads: CASSLGVTNEKLFF. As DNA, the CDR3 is TGTGCCAGCAGTTTGGGGGTAACTAATGAAAAACTGTTTTTT.

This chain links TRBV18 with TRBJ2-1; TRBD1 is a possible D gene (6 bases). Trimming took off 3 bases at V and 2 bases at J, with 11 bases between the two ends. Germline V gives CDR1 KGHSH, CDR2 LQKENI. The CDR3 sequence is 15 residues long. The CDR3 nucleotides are TGTGCCAGCTCACCCTCAGGGGCCCCCTACAATGAGCAGTTCTTC. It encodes CASSPSGAPYNEQFF.

CDR3 nucleotides: TGTGCCAGCAGTTCCCTGGACGGCACTGAAGCTTTCTTT. Translated, it gives CASSSLDGTEAFF. The chain couples TRBV28 to TRBJ1-1; D gene unclear. V lost 4 bases to trimming and J lost 4 bases, with 10 bases between them. The CDR3 is 13 residues long. From germline, CDR1 is MDHEN and CDR2 SYDVKM.

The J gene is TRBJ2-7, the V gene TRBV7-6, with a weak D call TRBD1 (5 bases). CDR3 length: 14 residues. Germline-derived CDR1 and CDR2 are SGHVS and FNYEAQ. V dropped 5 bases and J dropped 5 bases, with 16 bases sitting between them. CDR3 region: CASSQSVGVHEQYF. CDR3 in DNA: TGTGCCAGCAGCCAAAGCGTAGGGGTTCACGAGCAGTACTTC.

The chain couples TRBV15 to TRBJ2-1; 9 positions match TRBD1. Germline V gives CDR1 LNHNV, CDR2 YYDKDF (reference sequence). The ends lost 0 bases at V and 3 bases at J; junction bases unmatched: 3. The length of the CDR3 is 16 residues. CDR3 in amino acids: CATSREHRGLYNEQFF. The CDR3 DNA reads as TGTGCCACCAGCAGAGAACACAGGGGGCTCTACAATGAGCAGTTCTTC.

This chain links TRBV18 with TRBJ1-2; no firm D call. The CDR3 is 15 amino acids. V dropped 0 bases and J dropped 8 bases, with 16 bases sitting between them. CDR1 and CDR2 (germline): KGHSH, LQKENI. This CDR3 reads CASSPPSTVLVGYTF. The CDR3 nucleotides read TGTGCCAGCTCACCACCGTCAACGGTGTTAGTGGGCTACACCTTC.

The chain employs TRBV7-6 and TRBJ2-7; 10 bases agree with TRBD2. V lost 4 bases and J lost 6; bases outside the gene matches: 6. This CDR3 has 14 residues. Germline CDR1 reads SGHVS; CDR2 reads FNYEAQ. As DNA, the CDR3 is TGTGCCAGCAGCTCCACAGCGGGAGGGGGCGAGCAGTACTTC. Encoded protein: CASSSTAGGGEQYF.

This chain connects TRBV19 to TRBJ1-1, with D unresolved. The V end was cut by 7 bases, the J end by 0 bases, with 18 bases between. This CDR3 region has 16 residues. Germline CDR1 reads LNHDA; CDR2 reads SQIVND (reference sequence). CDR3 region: CASTTISRGMNTEAFF. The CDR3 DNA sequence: TGTGCCAGTACCACGATCTCAAGAGGAATGAACACTGAAGCTTTCTTT.

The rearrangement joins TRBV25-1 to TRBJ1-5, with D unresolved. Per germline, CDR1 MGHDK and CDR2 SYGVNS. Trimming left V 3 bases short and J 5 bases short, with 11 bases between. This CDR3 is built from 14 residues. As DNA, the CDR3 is TGTGCCAGCAGTGATAGGGAAGGGTATCAGCCCCAGCATTTT. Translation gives CASSDREGYQPQHF. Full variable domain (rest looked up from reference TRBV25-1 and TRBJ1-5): EADIYQTPRYLVIGTGKKITLECSQTMGHDKMYWYQQDPGMELHLIHYSYGVNSTEKGDLSSESTVSRIRTEHFPLTLESARPSHTSQYLCASSDREGYQPQHFGDGTRLSIL.

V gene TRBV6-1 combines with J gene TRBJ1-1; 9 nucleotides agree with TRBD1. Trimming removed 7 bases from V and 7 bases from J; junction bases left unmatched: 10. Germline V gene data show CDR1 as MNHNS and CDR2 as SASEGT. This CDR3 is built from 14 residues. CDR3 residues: CASTPGQGLGEAFF. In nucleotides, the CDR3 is TGTGCCAGCACCCCAGGACAGGGGCTCGGTGAAGCTTTCTTT.

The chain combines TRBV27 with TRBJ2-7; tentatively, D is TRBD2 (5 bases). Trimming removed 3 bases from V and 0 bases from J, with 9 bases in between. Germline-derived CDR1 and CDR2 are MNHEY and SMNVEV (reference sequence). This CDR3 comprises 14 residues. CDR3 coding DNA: TGTGCCAGCAGTTTGCTCACTAGCTCCTACGAGCAGTACTTC. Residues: CASSLLTSSYEQYF.

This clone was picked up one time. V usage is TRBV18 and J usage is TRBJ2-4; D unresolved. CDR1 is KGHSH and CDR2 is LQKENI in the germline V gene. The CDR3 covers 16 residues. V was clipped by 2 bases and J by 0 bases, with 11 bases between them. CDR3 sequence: CASSPAAAVAKNIQYF. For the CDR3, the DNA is TGTGCCAGCTCACCAGCCGCGGCCGTAGCCAAAAACATTCAGTACTTC.

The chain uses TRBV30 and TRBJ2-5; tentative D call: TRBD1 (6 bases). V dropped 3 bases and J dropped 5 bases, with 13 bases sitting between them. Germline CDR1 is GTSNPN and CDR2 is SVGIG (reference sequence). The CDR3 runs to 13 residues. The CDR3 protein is CAWSRGFGETQYF. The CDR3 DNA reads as TGTGCCTGGAGCAGGGGATTTGGGGAGACCCAGTACTTC.

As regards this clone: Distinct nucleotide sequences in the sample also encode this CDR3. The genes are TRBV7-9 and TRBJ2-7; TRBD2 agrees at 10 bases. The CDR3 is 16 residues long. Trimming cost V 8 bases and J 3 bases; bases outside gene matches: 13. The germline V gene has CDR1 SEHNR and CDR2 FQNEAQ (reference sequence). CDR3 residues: CASQAASGRFYYEQYF. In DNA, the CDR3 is TGTGCCAGCCAGGCGGCTAGCGGGAGATTTTACTACGAGCAGTACTTC.

The CDR3 sequence is CAIEGQGAGYGYTF. CDR3 in DNA: TGTGCCATCGAAGGACAGGGGGCTGGCTATGGCTACACCTTC. The chain employs TRBV6-4 and TRBJ1-2; 11 bases line up with TRBD1. The CDR3 has 14 residues. Germline lookup yields CDR1 MRHNA and CDR2 SNTAGT. The V segment lost 10 bases and the J segment 4 bases; nucleotides outside the gene matches: 8.

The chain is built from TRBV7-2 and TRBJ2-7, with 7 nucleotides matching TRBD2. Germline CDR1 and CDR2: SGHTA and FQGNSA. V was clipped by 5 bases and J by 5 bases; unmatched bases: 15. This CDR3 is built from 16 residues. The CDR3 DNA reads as TGTGCCAGCAGCATCCAAGCGGGACCGAGGGGAGACGAGCAGTACTTC. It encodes CASSIQAGPRGDEQYF.

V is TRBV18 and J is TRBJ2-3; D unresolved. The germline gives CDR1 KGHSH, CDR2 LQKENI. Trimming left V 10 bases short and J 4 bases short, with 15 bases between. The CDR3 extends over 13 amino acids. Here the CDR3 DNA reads TGTGCCACTAGACCCGAGGCCTCAGATACGCAGTATTTT. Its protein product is CATRPEASDTQYF. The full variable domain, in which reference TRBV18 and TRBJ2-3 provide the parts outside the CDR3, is NAGVMQNPRHLVRRRGQEARLRCSPMKGHSHVYWYRQLPEEGLKFMVYLQKENIIDESGMPKERFSAEFPKEGPSILRIQQVVRGDSAAYFCATRPEASDTQYFGPGTRLTVL.

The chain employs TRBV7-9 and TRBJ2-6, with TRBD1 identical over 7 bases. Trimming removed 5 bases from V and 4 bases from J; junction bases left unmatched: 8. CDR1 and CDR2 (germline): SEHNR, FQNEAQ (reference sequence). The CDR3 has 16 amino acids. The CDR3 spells CASSATGKAGANVLTF. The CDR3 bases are TGTGCCAGCAGCGCGACAGGGAAGGCCGGGGCCAACGTCCTGACTTTC.